This is a list of T cell receptor beta chains from one sample in a study of T cell changes during pregnancy in multiple sclerosis. Clones were sequenced by immunoSEQ multiplex PCR, and TCRdb holds only the in-frame ones, with some missing. The data show about 40,000 clones, about 95% seen once. Sequencing used peripheral blood, obtained in the third trimester of pregnancy. These receptors were collected from a female donor with multiple sclerosis, enrolled in a pregnancy study. Both conserved end residues are part of each CDR3. Fields, in order: D gene, V gene, clone size, J gene, CDR3 length, CDR3 DNA, CDR3 protein. The D gene is left open where the match is weak. Clone sizes are given selectively: once, few, many, or a class where the clone is expanded.

D: -; V: TRBV4-3; size: -; J: TRBJ1-2; length: 14; DNA: TGCGCCAGCAGCCAAGAGGGGGGGAGCTATGGCTACACCTTC; CDR3: CASSQEGGSYGYTF
D: -; V: TRBV5-4; size: once; J: TRBJ2-5; length: 14; DNA: TGTGCCAGCAGCCAAAAAAGGGGTCCGGAGACCCAGTACTTC; CDR3: CASSQKRGPETQYF
D: -; V: TRBV28; size: -; J: TRBJ2-3; length: 15; DNA: TGTGCCAGCAGTTTTACAACCCCTAGCACAGATACGCAGTATTTT; CDR3: CASSFTTPSTDTQYF
D: -; V: TRBV9; size: -; J: TRBJ2-5; length: 15; DNA: TGTGCCAGCAGCGTAGCTGTTAGCCTCCGGGAGACCCAGTACTTC; CDR3: CASSVAVSLRETQYF
D: TRBD2; V: TRBV6-6; size: once; J: TRBJ2-7; length: 16; DNA: TGTGCCAGCACCGGGCTCTCTAGCGGGAGAGATTACGAGCAGTACTTC; CDR3: CASTGLSSGRDYEQYF
D: TRBD1; V: TRBV6-1; size: once; J: TRBJ1-2; length: 15; DNA: TGTGCCAGCATACTCCCAGGGGGTTTCACCTATGGCTACACCTTC; CDR3: CASILPGGFTYGYTF
D: TRBD2; V: TRBV28; size: -; J: TRBJ2-3; length: 18; DNA: TGTGCCAGCAGACTTCGACTAGCGGGACGCCCCTTCACAGATACGCAGTATTTT; CDR3: CASRLRLAGRPFTDTQYF
D: -; V: TRBV7-9; size: -; J: TRBJ2-3; length: 15; DNA: TGTGCCAGCACCCCTGATGGGGGCCGTGCAGATACGCAGTATTTT; CDR3: CASTPDGGRADTQYF
D: TRBD2; V: TRBV5-1; size: -; J: TRBJ2-1; length: 15; DNA: TGCGCCAGCAGCCCAGGGACTAGCGGGAGGATCTATCCGTTCTTC; CDR3: CASSPGTSGRIYPFF
D: -; V: TRBV18; size: -; J: TRBJ2-5; length: 17; DNA: TGTGCCAGCTCACTACCATCGTCAGGGGGGCTGCCGTGGACCCAGTACTTC; CDR3: CASSLPSSGGLPWTQYF
D: TRBD2; V: TRBV5-4; size: -; J: TRBJ2-3; length: 15; DNA: TGTGCCAGCAGCCGCGAGGGACTAGCGGAAGATACGCAGTATTTT; CDR3: CASSREGLAEDTQYF
D: TRBD1; V: TRBV4-3; size: -; J: TRBJ1-5; length: 15; DNA: TGCGCCAGCAGCCGAGCGACAGGGAGGAATCAGCCCCAGCATTTT; CDR3: CASSRATGRNQPQHF
D: TRBD2; V: TRBV7-3; size: once; J: TRBJ2-1; length: 19; DNA: TGTGCCAGCAGCTTAACCTGGTCCGCGGGGCGGGAGATGGCAGGGGAGCAGTTCTTC; CDR3: CASSLTWSAGREMAGEQFF
D: TRBD2; V: TRBV5-1; size: -; J: TRBJ2-7; length: 18; DNA: TGCGCCAGCAGCTTGGGCTGGGCTAGCGGGAGGCAGACCTACGAGCAGTACTTC; CDR3: CASSLGWASGRQTYEQYF
D: -; V: TRBV5-4; size: -; J: TRBJ2-2; length: 17; DNA: TGTGCCAGCAGCCCCTTGGGAGCGCCTTGGGACACCGGGGAGCTGTTTTTT; CDR3: CASSPLGAPWDTGELFF
D: TRBD2; V: TRBV11-2; size: -; J: TRBJ2-1; length: 15; DNA: TGTGCCAGCAGCCCCGGACTAGCGGCCTACAATGAGCAGTTCTTC; CDR3: CASSPGLAAYNEQFF
D: -; V: TRBV6-5; size: -; J: TRBJ1-5; length: 15; DNA: TGTGCCAGCAGTCCTCGGACTTTGGGCGGTCAGCCCCAGCATTTT; CDR3: CASSPRTLGGQPQHF
D: -; V: TRBV7-2; size: -; J: TRBJ1-1; length: 13; DNA: TGTGCCAGCAGCTTACGCGGAAGCACTGAAGCTTTCTTT; CDR3: CASSLRGSTEAFF
D: TRBD2; V: TRBV28; size: -; J: TRBJ2-7; length: 16; DNA: TGTGCCAGCAGCCCTAGAGCGGGAGGCTATTCTTACGAGCAGTACTTC; CDR3: CASSPRAGGYSYEQYF
D: -; V: TRBV7-9; size: -; J: TRBJ2-5; length: 14; DNA: TGTGCCAGCAGCTTTTCGAGGACACGAGAGACCCAGTACTTC; CDR3: CASSFSRTRETQYF
D: TRBD1; V: TRBV6-5; size: -; J: TRBJ1-2; length: 12; DNA: TGTGCCAGCCGGACAGGGGCGACTGGCTACACCTTC; CDR3: CASRTGATGYTF
D: -; V: TRBV27; size: -; J: TRBJ2-7; length: 15; DNA: TGTGCCAGCATGCCCCTCCGGACAGTAGCCTACGAGCAGTACTTC; CDR3: CASMPLRTVAYEQYF
D: TRBD2; V: TRBV5-5; size: -; J: TRBJ2-5; length: 18; DNA: TGTGCCAGCAGCTTGGCCCCGGGCGGGGGGGCCAGGGTGGAGACCCAGTACTTC; CDR3: CASSLAPGGGARVETQYF
D: -; V: TRBV14; size: few; J: TRBJ1-6; length: 13; DNA: TGTGCCAGCAGCCACGGCGTCGGGACACCCCTCCACTTT; CDR3: CASSHGVGTPLHF
D: TRBD1; V: TRBV7-2; size: -; J: TRBJ1-5; length: 17; DNA: TGTGCCAGCAGCTTGTACAGGGGCCGTTATAGCAATCAGCCCCAGCATTTT; CDR3: CASSLYRGRYSNQPQHF
D: -; V: TRBV7-9; size: -; J: TRBJ1-6; length: 14; DNA: TGTGCCAGCAGCTTAGACAGCTTCAATTCACCCCTCCACTTT; CDR3: CASSLDSFNSPLHF
D: -; V: TRBV2; size: -; J: TRBJ2-4; length: 15; DNA: TGTGCCAGCAGTGATTGGGGTAAACAGGTGGACATTCAGTACTTC; CDR3: CASSDWGKQVDIQYF
D: TRBD2; V: TRBV5-1; size: -; J: TRBJ2-1; length: 15; DNA: TGCGCCAGCAGCTTCGGAGGTAGCGGGGCCAATGAGCAGTTCTTC; CDR3: CASSFGGSGANEQFF
D: TRBD1; V: TRBV19; size: -; J: TRBJ2-1; length: 16; DNA: TGTGCCAGTAGTGCCGGGACAGGGGAGGGGTACAATGAGCAGTTCTTC; CDR3: CASSAGTGEGYNEQFF
D: -; V: TRBV6-1; size: -; J: TRBJ2-2; length: 15; DNA: TGTGCCAGCAGTACGGGGGAGACGAGCACCGGGGAGCTGTTTTTT; CDR3: CASSTGETSTGELFF
D: -; V: TRBV15; size: -; J: TRBJ1-4; length: 16; DNA: TGTGCCACCAGCAGCCAAGCGACGGGAGCAAATGAAAAACTGTTTTTT; CDR3: CATSSQATGANEKLFF
D: -; V: TRBV7-9; size: -; J: TRBJ2-7; length: 15; DNA: TGTGCCAGCAGCCAAGGGACTTCCGGGGTCTACGAGCAGTACTTC; CDR3: CASSQGTSGVYEQYF
D: -; V: TRBV29-1; size: -; J: TRBJ1-2; length: 13; DNA: TGCAGCGCTGATTTTTGGGGCGCTTATGGCTACACCTTC; CDR3: CSADFWGAYGYTF
D: -; V: TRBV6-5; size: -; J: TRBJ2-4; length: 11; DNA: TGTGCCAGCGGTCGGGAAAACATTCAGTACTTC; CDR3: CASGRENIQYF
D: -; V: TRBV28; size: -; J: TRBJ1-2; length: 12; DNA: TGTGCCAGAGGAGGGGTGCTCGGGGGCTACACCTTC; CDR3: CARGGVLGGYTF
D: TRBD1; V: TRBV23-1; size: -; J: TRBJ1-5; length: 19; DNA: TGCGCCAGCAGTCCCTCCCGCGGGGGGGACAGAACCTGCAATCAGCCCCAGCATTTT; CDR3: CASSPSRGGDRTCNQPQHF
D: TRBD1; V: TRBV5-1; size: -; J: TRBJ2-7; length: 15; DNA: TGCGCCAGCAGCCTAGACCCGGGACAGACCTACGAGCAGTACTTC; CDR3: CASSLDPGQTYEQYF
D: -; V: TRBV19; size: few; J: TRBJ1-6; length: 14; DNA: TGTGCCAGTAGTATACAGGGATTCACTTCACCCCTCCACTTT; CDR3: CASSIQGFTSPLHF
D: -; V: TRBV9; size: -; J: TRBJ2-5; length: 15; DNA: TGTGCCAGCAGCACCCGACAGGAGGTCAGAGAGACCCAGTACTTC; CDR3: CASSTRQEVRETQYF
D: TRBD2; V: TRBV5-6; size: -; J: TRBJ2-7; length: 16; DNA: TGTGCCAGCAGTCTTACGACTAGCGGGAGTTCATACGAGCAGTACTTC; CDR3: CASSLTTSGSSYEQYF
D: -; V: TRBV6-6; size: -; J: TRBJ1-6; length: 14; DNA: TGTGCCAGCCTCCCTTCGGGGGGAAACTCACCCCTCCACTTT; CDR3: CASLPSGGNSPLHF
D: -; V: TRBV11-2; size: -; J: TRBJ2-2; length: 14; DNA: TGTGCCAGCAGCTGGTACTTGAACACCGGGGAGCTGTTTTTT; CDR3: CASSWYLNTGELFF
D: TRBD1; V: TRBV19; size: -; J: TRBJ2-1; length: 14; DNA: TGTGCCAGTAGTATACGACAGGGCCTCAATGAGCAGTTCTTC; CDR3: CASSIRQGLNEQFF
D: -; V: TRBV19; size: once; J: TRBJ1-3; length: 14; DNA: TGTGCCAGTAGTATCTCAGGGCGTGGAAACACCATATATTTT; CDR3: CASSISGRGNTIYF
D: -; V: TRBV5-6; size: -; J: TRBJ2-3; length: 12; DNA: TGTGCCAGCAGCTTGCAGGACTTGGCGCAGTATTTT; CDR3: CASSLQDLAQYF
D: -; V: TRBV7-2; size: -; J: TRBJ2-7; length: 13; DNA: TGTGCCAGCAGCTCCGGACTGGCCTACGACCTATTCTTC; CDR3: CASSSGLAYDLFF
D: TRBD2; V: TRBV7-9; size: -; J: TRBJ2-1; length: 19; DNA: TGTGCCGGTAGTATTGGACTAGCGGGAGCAGGATGGACCTACAATGAGCAGTTCTTC; CDR3: CAGSIGLAGAGWTYNEQFF
D: -; V: TRBV4-2; size: -; J: TRBJ2-3; length: 18; DNA: TGTGCCAGCAGCCAAGATAAAGTGAGGGGGTTTCCCACAGATACGCAGTATTTT; CDR3: CASSQDKVRGFPTDTQYF
D: TRBD2; V: TRBV2; size: -; J: TRBJ2-2; length: 17; DNA: TGTGCCAGCAAAGGGACTAGCGGGAGGGCCCTCGTCGGGGAGCTGTTTTTT; CDR3: CASKGTSGRALVGELFF
D: TRBD2; V: TRBV19; size: -; J: TRBJ2-3; length: 16; DNA: TGTGCCAGTAGTATAGATCTATCGGGGGGTCCAGATACGCAGTATTTT; CDR3: CASSIDLSGGPDTQYF